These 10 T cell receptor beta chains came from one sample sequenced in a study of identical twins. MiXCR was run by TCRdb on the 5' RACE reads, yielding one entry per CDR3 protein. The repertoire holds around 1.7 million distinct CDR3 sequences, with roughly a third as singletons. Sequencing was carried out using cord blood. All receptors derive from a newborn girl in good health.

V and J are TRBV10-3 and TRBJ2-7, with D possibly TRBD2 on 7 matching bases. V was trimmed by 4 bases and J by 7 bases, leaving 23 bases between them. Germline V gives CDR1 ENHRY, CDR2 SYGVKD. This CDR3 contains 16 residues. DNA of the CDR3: TGTGCCATCAGTGGATGGGGGGGGGCCTTCTACAATGAGCAGTACTTC. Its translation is CAISGWGGAFYNEQYF.

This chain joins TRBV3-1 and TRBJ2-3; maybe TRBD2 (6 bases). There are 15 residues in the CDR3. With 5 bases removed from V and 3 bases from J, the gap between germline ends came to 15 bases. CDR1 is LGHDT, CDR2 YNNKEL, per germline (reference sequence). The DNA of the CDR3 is TGTGCCAGCAGCAAAAACGGGGGAGGAACAGATACGCAGTATTTT. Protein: CASSKNGGGTDTQYF.

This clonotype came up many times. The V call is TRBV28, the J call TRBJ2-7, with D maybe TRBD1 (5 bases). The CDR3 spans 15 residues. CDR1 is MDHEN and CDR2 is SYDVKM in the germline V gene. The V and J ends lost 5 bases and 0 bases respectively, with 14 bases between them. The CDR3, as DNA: TGTGCCAGCAGTCGCCTCCAGGGTTTCTCCTACGAGCAGTACTTC. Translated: CASSRLQGFSYEQYF.

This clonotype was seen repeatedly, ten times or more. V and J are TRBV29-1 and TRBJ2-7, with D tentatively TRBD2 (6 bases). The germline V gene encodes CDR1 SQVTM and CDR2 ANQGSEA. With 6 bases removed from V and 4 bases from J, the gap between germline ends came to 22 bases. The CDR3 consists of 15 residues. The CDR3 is CSVTGQARRGYEQYF. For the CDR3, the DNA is TGCAGCGTGACGGGTCAAGCAAGGCGGGGTTACGAGCAGTACTTC.

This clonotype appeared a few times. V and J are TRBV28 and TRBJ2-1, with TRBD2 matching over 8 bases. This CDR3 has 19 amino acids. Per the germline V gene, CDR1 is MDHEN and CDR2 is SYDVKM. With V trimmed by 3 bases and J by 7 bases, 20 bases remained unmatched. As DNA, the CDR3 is TGTGCCAGCAGTTTTCCTTTACCCCCAACTAGCGGAGAGGGGAATGAGCAGTTCTTC. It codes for CASSFPLPPTSGEGNEQFF.

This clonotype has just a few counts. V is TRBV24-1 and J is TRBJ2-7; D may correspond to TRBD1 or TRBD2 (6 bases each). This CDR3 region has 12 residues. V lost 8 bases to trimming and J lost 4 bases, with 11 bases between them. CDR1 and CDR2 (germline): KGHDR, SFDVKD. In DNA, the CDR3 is TGTGCCACCAAAAGGGGGGAGTACGAGCAGTACTTC. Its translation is CATKRGEYEQYF.

The CDR3 nucleotides read TGTGCCAGCAGCACAACTCTAAGTATTGAGCAGTACTTC. This gives the protein CASSTTLSIEQYF. The rearrangement links TRBV7-6 to TRBJ2-5, with D hard to call. This CDR3 contains 13 residues. Trimming stripped 5 bases from V and 11 bases from J, with 18 bases between. The germline V gene encodes CDR1 SGHVS and CDR2 FNYEAQ.

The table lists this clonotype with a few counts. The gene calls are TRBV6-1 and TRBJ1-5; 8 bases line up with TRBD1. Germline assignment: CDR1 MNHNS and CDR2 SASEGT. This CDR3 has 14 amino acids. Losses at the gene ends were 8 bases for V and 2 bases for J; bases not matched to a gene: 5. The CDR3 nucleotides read TGTGCCAGCTTCAGGGGGCTGGGCAATCAGCCCCAGCATTTT. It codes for CASFRGLGNQPQHF.

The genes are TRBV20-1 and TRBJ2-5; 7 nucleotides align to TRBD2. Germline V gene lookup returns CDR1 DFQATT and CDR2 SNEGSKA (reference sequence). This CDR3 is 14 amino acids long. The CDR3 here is CSAHSGLAAWEQYF. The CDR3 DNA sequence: TGCAGCGCCCACTCTGGTCTAGCGGCCTGGGAGCAGTACTTC.

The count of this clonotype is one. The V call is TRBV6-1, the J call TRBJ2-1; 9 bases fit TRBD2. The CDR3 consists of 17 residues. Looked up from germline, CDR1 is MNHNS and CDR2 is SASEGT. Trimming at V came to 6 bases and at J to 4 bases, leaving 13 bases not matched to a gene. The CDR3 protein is CASRKPGLALGYNEQFF. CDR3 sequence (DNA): TGTGCCAGCAGGAAACCGGGACTAGCCTTGGGATACAATGAGCAGTTCTTC.